A selection of T cell receptor beta chains follows, all from one sample in a study of early T cells in non-severe SARS-CoV-2 infection. TCRdb re-called the 5' RACE reads with MiXCR, one entry per CDR3 protein. The sample carries tens of thousands of distinct CDR3 sequences, roughly 7.1% recorded once. This sample comprised whole blood, obtained at baseline. Receptors originate from an adult who was a healthcare worker with PCR-confirmed SARS-CoV-2 infection or an uninfected control (not recorded which). CDR3s include the opening cysteine and the closing phenylalanine or tryptophan. D genes are given only for firm matches. Some rows mark clone size as missing; the rest say once, few, many or name a class of expanded clone.

CDR3nt: TGTGCCAGCAGTTCCGGGACTAGCGGGAGCCAGCAGTTCTTC
CDR3aa: CASSSGTSGSQQFF
j_gene: TRBJ2-1
d_gene: TRBD2
v_gene: TRBV7-2
abundance: many

CDR3nt: TGTGCCAGCAGATCCACCTCCGGACAGGGGGTAAATGAAAAACTGTTTTTT
CDR3aa: CASRSTSGQGVNEKLFF
j_gene: TRBJ1-4
d_gene: TRBD1
v_gene: TRBV27
abundance: NA

CDR3nt: TGCAGCGGGCAAGGCTGGAACACTGAAGCTTTCTTT
CDR3aa: CSGQGWNTEAFF
j_gene: TRBJ1-1
d_gene: NA
v_gene: TRBV29-1
abundance: NA

CDR3nt: TGTGCCATAGGACAGGGGGATGGCTACACCTTC
CDR3aa: CAIGQGDGYTF
j_gene: TRBJ1-2
d_gene: TRBD1
v_gene: TRBV10-3
abundance: many

CDR3nt: TGTGCCAGCAGTTTTGGCAGGGGGAGGTTGGTTGGCAATCAGCCCCAGCATTTT
CDR3aa: CASSFGRGRLVGNQPQHF
j_gene: TRBJ1-5
d_gene: TRBD1
v_gene: TRBV28
abundance: few

CDR3nt: TGTGCCAGCTCCCCGGGACAGCTCTCTGGGGCCAACGTCCTGACTTTC
CDR3aa: CASSPGQLSGANVLTF
j_gene: TRBJ2-6
d_gene: TRBD1
v_gene: TRBV2
abundance: many

CDR3nt: TGCAGTGCTAGAGATCGGGGAGACTACAATGAGCAGTTCTTC
CDR3aa: CSARDRGDYNEQFF
j_gene: TRBJ2-1
d_gene: NA
v_gene: TRBV20-1
abundance: NA

CDR3nt: TGTGCCAGCAGACATACGAGCGGGAGGGTCTACGAGCAGTACTTC
CDR3aa: CASRHTSGRVYEQYF
j_gene: TRBJ2-7
d_gene: TRBD2
v_gene: TRBV3-1
abundance: NA

CDR3nt: TGTGCCAGCACCATAGGCGGGAGCTCCTACGAGCAGTACTTC
CDR3aa: CASTIGGSSYEQYF
j_gene: TRBJ2-7
d_gene: TRBD2
v_gene: TRBV28
abundance: many

CDR3nt: TGTGCCAGCTCACTGGGACGTTCCCCAGATACGCAGTATTTT
CDR3aa: CASSLGRSPDTQYF
j_gene: TRBJ2-3
d_gene: NA
v_gene: TRBV18
abundance: many

CDR3nt: TGTGCCAGCAGCTTACCCGGCAGGTTTAATTCACCCCTCCACTTT
CDR3aa: CASSLPGRFNSPLHF
j_gene: TRBJ1-6
d_gene: NA
v_gene: TRBV7-2
abundance: many

CDR3nt: TGTGCCAGCAGCCTGGGACAGTTCACAGATACGCAGTATTTT
CDR3aa: CASSLGQFTDTQYF
j_gene: TRBJ2-3
d_gene: TRBD1
v_gene: TRBV11-2
abundance: few

CDR3nt: TGTGCCAGCAGCTTAGTAGCCCTACTAGCGTCCTACGAGCAGTACTTC
CDR3aa: CASSLVALLASYEQYF
j_gene: TRBJ2-7
d_gene: TRBD2
v_gene: TRBV7-8
abundance: many

CDR3nt: TGTGCCAGCAGCCCACTGACCGGGCGGCTGTACTTC
CDR3aa: CASSPLTGRLYF
j_gene: TRBJ2-5
d_gene: NA
v_gene: TRBV7-9
abundance: NA

CDR3nt: TGTGCCAGTAACGGGAGGGCCGAAGATACGCAGTATTTT
CDR3aa: CASNGRAEDTQYF
j_gene: TRBJ2-3
d_gene: TRBD2
v_gene: TRBV12-3/TRBV12-4
abundance: many

CDR3nt: TGTGCCAGCAGCCAAGATACGCGAGGCTACACCTTC
CDR3aa: CASSQDTRGYTF
j_gene: TRBJ1-2
d_gene: NA
v_gene: TRBV3-1
abundance: many

CDR3nt: TGTGCCGTAAAGGACAGGGGTGATACTGAAGCTTTCTTT
CDR3aa: CAVKDRGDTEAFF
j_gene: TRBJ1-1
d_gene: TRBD1
v_gene: TRBV2
abundance: few

CDR3nt: TGTGCCTGGAGCTCCTGGGGGCGCGGAGATACGCAGTATTTT
CDR3aa: CAWSSWGRGDTQYF
j_gene: TRBJ2-3
d_gene: NA
v_gene: TRBV30
abundance: few

CDR3nt: TGTGCCAGCAGCTCATACATGGGACAGCTCTACGAGCAGTACTTC
CDR3aa: CASSSYMGQLYEQYF
j_gene: TRBJ2-7
d_gene: TRBD1
v_gene: TRBV11-2
abundance: few

CDR3nt: TGTGCCAGCTCACTTGACAGGATGAACACTGAAGCTTTCTTT
CDR3aa: CASSLDRMNTEAFF
j_gene: TRBJ1-1
d_gene: NA
v_gene: TRBV18
abundance: many

CDR3nt: TGTGCCAGCGGGACACCTGATTCTGGGGCCAACGTCCTGACTTTC
CDR3aa: CASGTPDSGANVLTF
j_gene: TRBJ2-6
d_gene: NA
v_gene: TRBV5-4
abundance: few

CDR3nt: TGTGCCAGCAGCTTGACGCCTAAGGGGGGAGGCATACTTTCCTACGAGCAGTACTTC
CDR3aa: CASSLTPKGGGILSYEQYF
j_gene: TRBJ2-7
d_gene: NA
v_gene: TRBV7-2
abundance: few

CDR3nt: TGTGCCAGCAGCTTAGGACTAGCGGCCTACAATGAGCAGTTCTTC
CDR3aa: CASSLGLAAYNEQFF
j_gene: TRBJ2-1
d_gene: TRBD2
v_gene: TRBV7-2
abundance: few

CDR3nt: TGCAGTGCTAGTTCCGGGACAGATTCCTACGAGCAGTACTTC
CDR3aa: CSASSGTDSYEQYF
j_gene: TRBJ2-7
d_gene: TRBD1
v_gene: TRBV20-1
abundance: few

CDR3nt: TGTGCCAGCAGCGTAGGGGACAGGGTTAATCAGCCCCAGCATTTT
CDR3aa: CASSVGDRVNQPQHF
j_gene: TRBJ1-5
d_gene: TRBD1
v_gene: TRBV9
abundance: medium-sized

CDR3nt: TGCGCCAGCACCTCAGGACTAGCGGGAGTTTTCACAGATACGCAGTATTTT
CDR3aa: CASTSGLAGVFTDTQYF
j_gene: TRBJ2-3
d_gene: TRBD2
v_gene: TRBV5-1
abundance: few

CDR3nt: TGTGCCAGCACCACGCCGGCTAGCGGGGGGGGGACGCAGTATTTT
CDR3aa: CASTTPASGGGTQYF
j_gene: TRBJ2-3
d_gene: TRBD2
v_gene: TRBV5-5
abundance: NA

CDR3nt: TGCGCCAGCAGCTTTTCCAGGAACTACGAGCAGTACTTC
CDR3aa: CASSFSRNYEQYF
j_gene: TRBJ2-7
d_gene: NA
v_gene: TRBV5-1
abundance: few

CDR3nt: TGCAGTGCTAGGCTGGGGCTTGACAATCAGCCCCAGCATTTT
CDR3aa: CSARLGLDNQPQHF
j_gene: TRBJ1-5
d_gene: NA
v_gene: TRBV20-1
abundance: many

CDR3nt: TGTGCCAGCAGCCACCACCGAGGGGGGCCGGGGCAGTACTTC
CDR3aa: CASSHHRGGPGQYF
j_gene: TRBJ2-7
d_gene: NA
v_gene: TRBV3-1
abundance: few

CDR3nt: TGTGCCAGCAGCGCGGGACGATCGGCTAGCACAGATACGCAGTATTTT
CDR3aa: CASSAGRSASTDTQYF
j_gene: TRBJ2-3
d_gene: NA
v_gene: TRBV7-3
abundance: NA

CDR3nt: TGTGCCAGGACCCAGGGGGTCAACTACAATGAGCAGTTCTTC
CDR3aa: CARTQGVNYNEQFF
j_gene: TRBJ2-1
d_gene: TRBD1
v_gene: TRBV2
abundance: few

CDR3nt: TGTGCCATCAGGAGCGGGAGCGCGAGGACCGGGGAGCTGTTTTTT
CDR3aa: CAIRSGSARTGELFF
j_gene: TRBJ2-2
d_gene: TRBD2
v_gene: TRBV10-3
abundance: few

CDR3nt: TGCGCCAGCAGCCAAGACCCGACCGGGGGGACCCAGTACTTC
CDR3aa: CASSQDPTGGTQYF
j_gene: TRBJ2-5
d_gene: NA
v_gene: TRBV4-1
abundance: many

CDR3nt: TGTGCCAGCATCTCAATCGGGAGTGGCTACACCTTC
CDR3aa: CASISIGSGYTF
j_gene: TRBJ1-2
d_gene: NA
v_gene: TRBV28
abundance: many